Each of the 2 T cell receptor beta chains below was sequenced from the same sample in a study of T-cell reconstitution after alpha-beta-depleted transplantation in children. Unique molecular identifiers featured in how the TCRbeta library was prepared. From the PCR reads, TCRdb called clonotypes with MiXCR, one entry per CDR3 protein. The data hold approximately 240,000 distinct CDR3 sequences, with approximately 11% observed a single time. The specimen comprised PBMCs, sampled before TCRalphabeta/CD19-depleted stem cell transplant. The receptor set was obtained from a child less than two years old with acute myeloid leukemia, due to receive a stem cell transplant.

This clonotype was observed many times. V usage is TRBV27 and J usage is TRBJ2-7; 7 nucleotides line up with TRBD1. The CDR3 spans 16 residues. Per the germline V gene, CDR1 is MNHEY and CDR2 is SMNVEV (reference sequence). The V and J ends lost 5 bases and 1 base, in that order; junction bases with no gene match: 11. The CDR3 loop reads CASSPGDSFSSYEQYF. The CDR3 nucleotides read TGTGCCAGCAGTCCTGGGGACAGCTTTAGTTCCTACGAGCAGTACTTC.

This clonotype was detected ten times or more. This chain uses TRBV28 with TRBJ2-5, with 7 bases that match TRBD2. The CDR3 totals 16 residues. Germline CDR1 is MDHEN and CDR2 is SYDVKM. The trim removed 4 bases at V and 3 bases at J, leaving 11 bases unmatched. CDR3 residues: CASSSSLRAGEETQYF. The CDR3, as DNA: TGTGCCAGCAGTTCCTCACTCCGGGCGGGGGAAGAGACCCAGTACTTC.